This entry is about one T cell receptor (beta chain). V gave up 0 bases and J gave up 8 bases, with 5 bases separating them. There are 12 residues in the CDR3. Germline values: CDR1 MGHRA, CDR2 YSYEKL. The data were taken from a study of T cells in Graves' hyperthyroidism and ophthalmopathy. RNA transcripts gave rise to amplified TCR beta CDR3 regions. HTBI primers were used for first-round RT-PCR of the TCR CDR3. MiXCR, applied by TCRdb to the multiplex PCR reads, yields one record per CDR3 protein. Seen here are about 640,000 distinct CDR3 sequences, under 25% observed once, and the top ten hold under 35%.

This chain connects TRBV4-1 to TRBJ2-1; D gene unclear. Sequences were obtained from blood. The TCR originated in a man aged 25-40 years with Graves' ophthalmopathy. The CDR3 DNA reads as TGCGCCAGCAGCCAAGACGGAGATGAGCAGTTCTTC. Translating it yields CASSQDGDEQFF.